Detailed here is one TCR beta chain. Its binding antigen is unknown. The sample holds no much larger clone one base away, and base qualities are not on file. The entry originates in a study of blood T cell repertoires in COVID-19 (dated by TCRdb to between 2020 and 2021). Turning to the overall study: Collaborator samples came from the United States, Italy and Spain and covered acute and convalescent phases of COVID-19. The material from the prospective study consisted of cDNA or gDNA derived from T cells, B-cell-depleted T cells, or PBMCs. Subjects who had been exposed to COVID-19, were actively infected with it, or had recovered from it provided the deeply sampled blood TCRbeta repertoires that made up the dataset. A freely available public database, intended as a resource for researchers studying the immune response to SARS-CoV-2, is where the repertoires were released. Samples came from the ongoing ImmuneRACE study (first 160 participants) plus 1,254 subjects from 6 global collaborators. Sample metadata almost always included a de-identified subject ID, COVID-19 status, age in years and sex. HLA class I and class II types, where available, came from metadata supplied by the sample provider rather than from assay-based typing.

The immunoSEQ Assay, a bias-controlled multiplex PCR, was used to amplify TCRbeta CDR3 regions from genomic DNA. From the authors' description of their analysis: The number of nucleated cells in each sample was estimated from the amplification of reference gene primers within the assay. Sequence reads were collapsed and filtered to measure the absolute abundance of every unique TCRbeta CDR3 rearrangement. For each sample, productive Simpson clonality was calculated by taking the square root of Simpson's diversity index across productive rearrangements. TCRdb limited this immuneACCESS table to in-frame rearrangements with V and J called. A share of clones is missing; checked studies link under half to unresolved V genes, and the rest is unexplained. V and J calls and clone size are those listed in that table; D and trimming were worked out from the DNA. The sample table shows about 240,000 clones, and approximately 80% are seen once. The ten largest clones capture approximately 3.2% of the sample.

Summary of the overall study and its limitations: The amount of clinical and demographic metadata varied by source and participant and was provided uncurated.

Its CDR3 holds 17 amino acids, cysteine through phenylalanine. Only the CDR3 part of the read is kept: 51 bases, read in frame from the first base. Compared with germline, V lacks 2 bases and J lacks 3 bases; bases without a gene match: 6. CDR1 MNHEY and CDR2 SVGEGT are derived from the germline V gene. Collaborating institutions collected whole blood in K2EDTA tubes following their own protocols. For TCRbeta analysis, collaborators shipped samples as frozen whole blood, isolated PBMCs, or DNA extracted from either of those sample types. This chain is built from TRBV6-2 or TRBV6-3 and TRBJ2-3, with 12 bases in between that match TRBD2. The sequencing input was peripheral blood. This TCR came from a woman in her late teens or twenties with acute or convalescent COVID-19. The DNA sequence is TGTGCCAGCAGTTACGGGACCGGGACTAGCGGGACAGATACGCAGTATTTT. Translated, it reads CASSYGTGTSGTDTQYF.